The 29 T cell receptor beta chains below all came from one sample that was sequenced in a study of blood T cell repertoires in COVID-19. The protocol was immunoSEQ multiplex PCR, while the TCRdb copy is restricted to in-frame clones and leaves out a portion. The data contain fewer than 180,000 clones, roughly 84% of them singletons. The sequenced sample was peripheral blood. The receptors stem from a man in his 70s with acute or convalescent COVID-19.

The J gene is TRBJ1-6, the V gene TRBV6-5; possible D gene TRBD1, 6 bases. CDR1 is MNHEY, CDR2 SVGAGI, per germline. The CDR3 sequence is 13 residues long. The V and J ends lost 6 bases and 8 bases respectively, with 11 bases between them. Written as DNA, the CDR3 is TGTGCCAGCAGGAGACAGGCGTATTCACCCCTCCACTTT. Protein: CASRRQAYSPLHF.

The CDR3 sequence: CASSQRGRDRGSHNYGYTF. DNA for the CDR3: TGCGCCAGCAGTCAAAGGGGGAGGGACAGGGGTTCGCATAACTATGGCTACACCTTC. The chain links TRBV23-1 to TRBJ1-2; 10 bases fit TRBD1. TRBV23-1 is annotated as an ORF whose role is uncertain. The CDR3 runs to 19 residues. V lost 2 bases, J lost 1 base, and 13 bases stayed unmatched.

This clone appeared once. V is TRBV11-2 and J is TRBJ2-5, with 8 bases identical to TRBD2. CDR1 and CDR2 (germline): SGHAT, FQNNGV. V shed 3 bases and J 0 bases; nucleotides not matched to a gene: 12. The CDR3 is 18 residues long. The DNA for the CDR3 is TGTGCCAGCAGCTTGTACCGGGGGGGCCGGGGGTACCAAGAGACCCAGTACTTC. This codes for CASSLYRGGRGYQETQYF.

The CDR3 spells CASSLVSENSPLHF. CDR3 nucleotides: TGCGCCAGCAGCTTGGTGTCAGAAAATTCACCCCTCCACTTT. The chain couples TRBV5-1 to TRBJ1-6; D remains unclear. V was shortened by 0 bases and J by 7 bases, with 8 bases between the two germline ends. The CDR3 is 14 amino acids. From germline, CDR1 is SGHRS and CDR2 YFSETQ.

V and J are TRBV7-2 and TRBJ2-1, with a tentative D call TRBD2 (6 bases). V gave up 5 bases and J gave up 10 bases, with 18 bases separating them. Germline loops: CDR1 SGHTA, CDR2 FQGNSA. The CDR3 sequence is 14 residues long. The CDR3 DNA sequence: TGTGCCAGCAGCAGGGCCGGCGGGGATCGCGAGCAGTTCTTC. This codes for CASSRAGGDREQFF.

The chain combines TRBV28 with TRBJ2-1, with 12 nucleotides matching TRBD2. V was clipped by 7 bases and J by 6 bases; unmatched bases: 4. The CDR3 consists of 14 residues. Germline V lookup: CDR1 MDHEN, CDR2 SYDVKM. The CDR3 spells CASTVGLAGNEQFF. The DNA for the CDR3 is TGTGCCAGCACCGTGGGACTAGCGGGCAATGAGCAGTTCTTC.

The rearrangement uses TRBV27 and TRBJ1-1; D is undetermined. The V end lost 0 bases, the J end lost 5 bases, and 10 bases lay between the germline ends. CDR1 and CDR2 (germline): MNHEY, SMNVEV (reference sequence). The CDR3 length is 14 residues. For the CDR3, the DNA is TGTGCCAGCAGTTTATCTGGTCGGAGGACTGAAGCTTTCTTT. Encoded protein: CASSLSGRRTEAFF.

The V gene is TRBV19, the J gene TRBJ1-5; no clear D. V lost 4 bases, J lost 4 bases, and 14 bases lay in between. The germline CDR1 and CDR2 sequences are LNHDA and SQIVND (reference sequence). The CDR3 is 15 residues long. The CDR3 DNA reads as TGTGCCAGTAGTACGTCCCGGGAGGGTAATCAGCCCCAGCATTTT. This encodes CASSTSREGNQPQHF.

This chain links TRBV29-1 with TRBJ2-7; 9 positions agree with TRBD1. There are 14 residues in the CDR3. Losses at the gene ends were 6 bases for V and 5 bases for J; bases not matched to a gene: 11. Germline CDR1 and CDR2: SQVTM and ANQGSEA. CDR3: CSVAPDRGKNEQYF. As DNA, the CDR3 is TGCAGCGTCGCCCCGGACAGGGGAAAGAACGAGCAGTACTTC.

In this sample, this clone turned up once. This chain uses TRBV4-2 with TRBJ2-3, with a weak D call TRBD2 (7 bases). The germline V gene has CDR1 LGHNA and CDR2 YNFKEQ. The CDR3 sequence is 18 residues long. V shed 0 bases and J shed 2 bases, with 18 bases lying between them. CDR3 in DNA: TGTGCCAGCAGCCAAGAGAGGGGGGCTAGCGGCAACACAGATACGCAGTATTTT. This gives the protein CASSQERGASGNTDTQYF.

The chain employs TRBV6-5 and TRBJ1-6, with TRBD1 matching 7 bases. This CDR3 comprises 14 residues. V gave up 4 bases and J gave up 10 bases; unmatched junction bases: 7. Germline-derived CDR1 and CDR2 are MNHEY and SVGAGI. The CDR3 DNA is TGTGCCAGCAGTTCCGGACAGGTGGGATCACCCCTCCACTTT. Amino acids: CASSSGQVGSPLHF.

This chain links TRBV6-5 with TRBJ1-4; 7 bases are shared with TRBD1. The V gene's germline CDR1 is MNHEY and CDR2 SVGAGI. After removal of 7 bases from V and 6 bases from J, the junction contained 5 bases not matched to a gene. The CDR3 runs to 13 residues. The CDR3 DNA is TGTGCCAGCACCCGACAGGGCGATGAAAAACTGTTTTTT. Protein sequence: CASTRQGDEKLFF.

The chain uses TRBV6-5 and TRBJ1-4; D might be TRBD1 (6 bases). In germline, CDR1 is MNHEY, CDR2 SVGAGI. Deletions cut 5 bases from V and 7 bases from J, with 17 bases between. CDR3 length: 15 residues. DNA for the CDR3: TGTGCCAGCAGTCGGGCAGGGGCGATTGGTGAAAAACTGTTTTTT. The encoded protein is CASSRAGAIGEKLFF.

The chain links TRBV5-4 to TRBJ1-4, with a possible D match to TRBD1 (6 bases). V dropped 0 bases and J dropped 6 bases, with 9 bases sitting between them. Looked up from germline, CDR1 is SGHNT and CDR2 is YYREEE (reference sequence). This CDR3 region has 14 residues. The CDR3 protein is CASSLDPGDEKLFF. The DNA of the CDR3 is TGTGCCAGCAGCTTGGACCCAGGGGATGAAAAACTGTTTTTT.

The CDR3 spells CASSIGAGVGGYTF. CDR3 nucleotides: TGTGCCAGTAGTATTGGTGCAGGGGTCGGCGGCTACACCTTC. The gene calls are TRBV19 and TRBJ1-2; TRBD1 is a possible D gene (6 bases). CDR3 length: 14 residues. CDR1 is LNHDA and CDR2 is SQIVND in the germline V gene (reference sequence). V was shortened by 3 bases and J by 8 bases, with 16 bases between the two germline ends.

The chain carries TRBV11-2 and TRBJ2-1; TRBD2 matches at 11 bases. In germline, CDR1 is SGHAT, CDR2 FQNNGV. CDR3 size: 16 residues. V was pared by 4 bases and J by 7 bases, with 9 bases of the junction left unmatched. CDR3 in DNA: TGTGCCAGCAGCTGGTCCCTAGCGGGAGGACGGAATGAGCAGTTCTTC. This codes for CASSWSLAGGRNEQFF.

This chain links TRBV28 with TRBJ1-2, with D possibly being TRBD1 (5 bases). CDR1 is MDHEN and CDR2 is SYDVKM in the germline V gene. V was clipped by 7 bases and J by 0 bases, with 12 bases between them. The CDR3 has 14 residues. The CDR3 DNA reads TGTGCCAGCACTCCCGGGACTTCTAACTATGGCTACACCTTC. This codes for CASTPGTSNYGYTF.

The chain is built from TRBV4-1 and TRBJ1-3; D is undetermined. V shed 0 bases and J shed 2 bases, with 8 bases lying between them. This CDR3 comprises 15 residues. Germline V gene lookup returns CDR1 MGHRA and CDR2 YSYEKL. CDR3 region: CASSQEGRAGNTIYF. DNA of the CDR3: TGCGCCAGCAGCCAAGAGGGGAGGGCTGGAAACACCATATATTTT.

The rearrangement joins TRBV28 to TRBJ1-5; possibly TRBD1 for D (5 bases). V was pared by 6 bases and J by 1 base, with 13 bases between. The CDR3 spans 15 residues. CDR1 and CDR2 from the germline V gene are MDHEN and SYDVKM. The chain's CDR3 is CASRQVGGSNQPQHF. For the CDR3, the DNA is TGTGCCAGCAGGCAAGTGGGGGGAAGCAATCAGCCCCAGCATTTT.

This clone was observed a handful of times. The chain is built from TRBV29-1 and TRBJ2-1, with 16 bases lining up with TRBD2. Germline V gives CDR1 SQVTM, CDR2 ANQGSEA. The CDR3 runs 17 residues. The junction had 5 bases not matched to a gene; V was cut back by 6 bases and J by 0 bases. The CDR3 DNA reads TGCAGCGTAACCGGGACTAGCGGGGGGGGCTCCTACAATGAGCAGTTCTTC. It specifies CSVTGTSGGGSYNEQFF.

The gene calls are TRBV27 and TRBJ1-5; D is uncertain. There are 14 residues in the CDR3. Germline V gene data show CDR1 as MNHEY and CDR2 as SMNVEV (reference sequence). V gave up 5 bases and J gave up 0 bases, with 8 bases separating them. The CDR3 loop reads CASSPQISNQPQHF. The CDR3 nucleotides are TGTGCCAGCAGTCCTCAGATTAGCAATCAGCCCCAGCATTTT.

The rearrangement links TRBV6-5 to TRBJ1-5; possible D gene TRBD1, 5 bases. Looked up from germline, CDR1 is MNHEY and CDR2 is SVGAGI. The CDR3 has 14 residues. Trimming shortened V by 6 bases and J by 4 bases, and 13 bases separated the two germline ends. CDR3 residues: CASSQDGGNQPQHF. Here the CDR3 DNA reads TGTGCCAGCAGCCAGGACGGGGGGAATCAGCCCCAGCATTTT.

The chain joins TRBV9 to TRBJ2-2; 8 nucleotides match TRBD2. Germline V gives CDR1 SGDLS, CDR2 YYNGEE. Unmatched junction bases numbered 14, after V lost 0 bases and J lost 4 bases. This CDR3 contains 19 residues. The CDR3 DNA is TGTGCCAGCAGCGTAGGGCTAGCGGGTAACGATCCGGTCACCGGGGAGCTGTTTTTT. Its protein is CASSVGLAGNDPVTGELFF.

This chain connects TRBV3-1 (or the pseudogene TRBV3-2) to TRBJ2-1; TRBD2 matches at 8 bases. J lost 5 bases, V lost 4 bases, and 16 bases had no gene match. The CDR3 covers 18 residues. Germline-derived CDR1 and CDR2 are LGHDT and YNNKEL (reference sequence). The DNA for the CDR3 is TGTGCCAGCAGCCCCCGCGGTAGCGGGGCTCCGAGGGACAATGAGCAGTTCTTC. This sequence encodes CASSPRGSGAPRDNEQFF.

This chain joins TRBV15 and TRBJ2-3; D not certain. This CDR3 has 12 amino acids. CDR1 is LNHNV, CDR2 YYDKDF, per germline (reference sequence). V gave up 0 bases and J gave up 9 bases, with 7 bases separating them. The CDR3 protein is CATSRDSRTQYF. The DNA of the CDR3 is TGTGCCACCAGCAGAGATAGTCGCACGCAGTATTTT.

This chain uses TRBV5-1 with TRBJ1-3; 8 positions match TRBD1. V lost 3 bases to trimming and J lost 6 bases; unmatched junction nucleotides: 8. The germline V gene has CDR1 SGHRS and CDR2 YFSETQ. The CDR3 runs 15 residues. In DNA, the CDR3 is TGCGCCAGCAGCTCGAAAACAGGGGGGGAAAACACCATATATTTT. Translation: CASSSKTGGENTIYF. The variable domain in full, with the rest retrieved from reference TRBV5-1 and TRBJ1-3, is KAGVTQTPRYLIKTRGQQVTLSCSPISGHRSVSWYQQTPGQGLQFLFEYFSETQRNKGNFPGRFSGRQFSNSRSEMNVSTLELGDSALYLCASSSKTGGENTIYFGEGSWLTVV.

This chain connects TRBV24-1 to TRBJ2-3, with a possible D match to TRBD2 (5 bases). The germline gives CDR1 KGHDR, CDR2 SFDVKD. The CDR3 consists of 14 residues. V was trimmed by 4 bases and J by 5 bases, leaving 12 bases between them. The CDR3: CATSDVRAVDTQYF. The CDR3 region has the DNA TGTGCCACCAGTGACGTGAGGGCGGTAGATACGCAGTATTTT.

This chain joins TRBV6-5 and TRBJ2-7, with 12 bases identical to TRBD2. After removal of 0 bases from V and 6 bases from J, the junction contained 3 bases not matched to a gene. Germline CDR1 reads MNHEY; CDR2 reads SVGAGI. The CDR3 is 15 amino acids. The CDR3 loop reads CASSYSGTSGREQYF. The CDR3 nucleotides are TGTGCCAGCAGTTACTCAGGGACTAGCGGGCGCGAGCAGTACTTC.

This rearrangement joins TRBV24-1 to TRBJ2-1; 7 nucleotides line up with TRBD2. The CDR3 loop spans 16 amino acids. Germline trimming cut 1 base from V and 2 bases from J; bases unmatched to any gene: 4. The germline CDR1 and CDR2 sequences are KGHDR and SFDVKD. The CDR3 spells CATSDFSSGTYNEQFF. In nucleotides, the CDR3 is TGTGCCACCAGTGATTTCTCTAGCGGTACCTACAATGAGCAGTTCTTC.